What follows are 6 T cell receptor beta chains derived from one specimen sequenced in a study of OX40 agonist ivuxolimab in advanced cancers. The method was immunoSEQ multiplex PCR; TCRdb's version includes in-frame clones alone and lacks a portion of them. The sample lists tens of thousands of clones; approximately 89% were seen once. This specimen was CD4+ or CD8+ T cells sorted from blood, taken in a trial of the OX40 agonist ivuxolimab. The source of these receptors is an adult with an advanced solid tumor such as melanoma, head and neck, liver or kidney cancer.

The chain is built from TRBV6-1 and TRBJ2-1; D may be TRBD2 (6 bases). The CDR3 spans 14 residues. Trimming pared 1 base from V and 10 bases from J, leaving 14 bases between. Germline CDR1 and CDR2: MNHNS and SASEGT. The CDR3 loop reads CASSEEGGVGEQFF. CDR3 in DNA: TGTGCCAGCAGTGAAGAAGGAGGGGTCGGCGAGCAGTTCTTC.

V usage is TRBV6-1 and J usage is TRBJ2-1; the D is unclear. The CDR3 length is 14 residues. V was clipped by 5 bases and J by 4 bases, with 12 bases between them. Germline assignment: CDR1 MNHNS and CDR2 SASEGT. The CDR3 DNA reads TGTGCCAGCAGTAGGGTAGGGTCGTACAATGAGCAGTTCTTC. Residues: CASSRVGSYNEQFF.

This chain connects TRBV5-1 to TRBJ2-2; 8 bases are a match to TRBD1. The germline gives CDR1 SGHRS, CDR2 YFSETQ. CDR3 length equals 14 residues. J lost 2 bases, V lost 7 bases, and 4 bases had no gene match. CDR3 protein: CASRDRTNTGELFF. CDR3 nucleotides: TGCGCCAGCCGGGACAGGACTAACACCGGGGAGCTGTTTTTT.

This rearrangement joins TRBV2 to TRBJ1-5; no definite D call. Germline values: CDR1 SNHLY, CDR2 FYNNEI. The CDR3 has 14 amino acids. Trimming took 2 bases from V and 3 from J, leaving 8 bases between them. The CDR3 is CASSERSFNQPQHF. The CDR3 DNA reads TGTGCCAGCAGTGAACGCAGCTTCAATCAGCCCCAGCATTTT.

The chain links TRBV28 to TRBJ2-3; D remains ambiguous. The germline V gene encodes CDR1 MDHEN and CDR2 SYDVKM. This CDR3 contains 19 residues. V shed 2 bases and J shed 2 bases, with 23 bases lying between them. The CDR3 here is CASSLGFYRLGPSTDTQYF. In DNA form, the CDR3 reads TGTGCCAGCAGTTTAGGGTTTTACCGGCTCGGACCTTCCACAGATACGCAGTATTTT.

The chain carries TRBV5-1 and TRBJ2-5; the match to TRBD1 covers 12 bases. TRBJ2-7 explains the end of the DNA better; the J call may be wrong. The V gene's germline CDR1 is SGHRS and CDR2 YFSETQ. The CDR3 length is 16 residues. This CDR3 is CASSSKRDRGPYEQYF. CDR3 DNA sequence: TGCGCCAGCAGTTCGAAACGGGACAGGGGGCCCTACGAGCAGTACTTC.